The present entry profiles one T cell receptor (beta chain) with its context. Method: immunoSEQ multiplex PCR; TCRdb's copy keeps in-frame clones and lacks some. There are 85,000 to 90,000 clones in the sample; around nine tenths occur only once, and 16% lies in the top ten. The sample belongs to a study of radiotherapy plus CTLA-4 blockade in lung cancer. Germline CDR1 is SGHDN and CDR2 is FVKESK. Trimming stripped 4 bases from V and 2 bases from J, with 13 bases between. This CDR3 spans 15 amino acids. This receptor was taken from a human donor with non-small cell lung cancer that progressed on radiotherapy plus ipilimumab. This specimen was peripheral blood, taken from a patient treated with radiotherapy plus ipilimumab. The chain uses TRBV14 and TRBJ2-3; D call uncertain. The CDR3 protein is CASSPLWSDTDTQYF. The CDR3 DNA follows: TGTGCCAGCAGCCCACTATGGAGCGACACAGATACGCAGTATTTT.